These T cell receptor beta chains were read from a single sample in a study of beta chain features in type 1 diabetes. The method was immunoSEQ multiplex PCR; TCRdb's version includes in-frame clones alone and lacks a portion of them. This sample has under 130,000 clones, with 28% found just once. The specimen was central memory CD4+ T cells from blood. Every receptor here comes from a young woman with type 1 diabetes. The CDR3 runs from the conserved cysteine through the conserved F or W. D genes are given only for firm matches. Only part of the rows carry a size: once, few, many, or a class if the clone is expanded.

TGTGCCAGCAGTCTAGCGGGATTAAACACCGGGGAGCTGTTTTTT,CASSLAGLNTGELFF,TRBJ2-2,-,TRBD2,TRBV2
TGTGCCAGCAGTTCAGGGACAGGCCAAGAGACCCAGTACTTC,CASSSGTGQETQYF,TRBJ2-5,-,TRBD1,TRBV28
TGTGCCGCTAGGCCAGGGCTTAGCACAGATACGCAGTATTTT,CAARPGLSTDTQYF,TRBJ2-3,few,-,TRBV7-2
TGTGCCAGCAGACCTCTGACTAGCGGGAGAAGCAACAATGAGCAGTTCTTC,CASRPLTSGRSNNEQFF,TRBJ2-1,few,TRBD2,TRBV7-2
TGTGCCAGCAGCCCCACGACAGGGGCCAATCAGCCCCAGCATTTT,CASSPTTGANQPQHF,TRBJ1-5,-,TRBD1,TRBV9
TGTGCCAGCAGCCAAGAATGGGACAGAGAGAACACTGAAGCTTTCTTT,CASSQEWDRENTEAFF,TRBJ1-1,few,TRBD1,TRBV4-2
TGTGCCAGCAGCCTACGGACAGGACACTATGGCTACACCTTC,CASSLRTGHYGYTF,TRBJ1-2,-,TRBD1,TRBV7-9
TGTGCCAGCTCACCGTACGTACAGGGACCTAACTATGGCTACACCTTC,CASSPYVQGPNYGYTF,TRBJ1-2,-,-,TRBV18
TGTGCCAGCAGCTTTAGCGGGAGCGGGGAGACCCAGTACTTC,CASSFSGSGETQYF,TRBJ2-5,-,TRBD2,TRBV7-2
TGTGCCTGGAGTGTACTCGGCAGGGGAAGAAGGTTTGCTGGAAACACCATATATTTT,CAWSVLGRGRRFAGNTIYF,TRBJ1-3,-,-,TRBV30
TGTGCCAGCAGCTTATTATCCAGCACTGAAGCTTTCTTT,CASSLLSSTEAFF,TRBJ1-1,-,-,TRBV11-2
TGTGCCACCAGCCCTGGGGGGGGGTTATTCACTGAAGCTTTCTTT,CATSPGGGLFTEAFF,TRBJ1-1,-,-,TRBV15
TGTGCCAGCAGATCGGGGGGAGGTGGCTACACCTTC,CASRSGGGGYTF,TRBJ1-2,few,-,TRBV2
TGTGCCAGCAGCTCGAGTGCCGGAGTAGGAGAGACCCAGTACTTC,CASSSSAGVGETQYF,TRBJ2-5,-,-,TRBV5-4
TGTGCCAGTAGTATAGGCAGGGGCCCGAACACTGAAGCTTTCTTT,CASSIGRGPNTEAFF,TRBJ1-1,-,-,TRBV19
TGTGCCAGCAGCTTAGAAAAAGAGGCTTTCTTT,CASSLEKEAFF,TRBJ1-1,-,-,TRBV7-8
TGTGCCAGCAGCTTCAGGGCGGCACAAGAGACCCAGTACTTC,CASSFRAAQETQYF,TRBJ2-5,few,-,TRBV7-2
TGTGCCAGCAGTCCTCCAGGGGGAATTGGCGAGCAGTACTTC,CASSPPGGIGEQYF,TRBJ2-7,few,TRBD1,TRBV28
TGTGCCAGCAGTGAGGGTATTAGGCAGACCCAGTACTTC,CASSEGIRQTQYF,TRBJ2-5,few,-,TRBV6-5